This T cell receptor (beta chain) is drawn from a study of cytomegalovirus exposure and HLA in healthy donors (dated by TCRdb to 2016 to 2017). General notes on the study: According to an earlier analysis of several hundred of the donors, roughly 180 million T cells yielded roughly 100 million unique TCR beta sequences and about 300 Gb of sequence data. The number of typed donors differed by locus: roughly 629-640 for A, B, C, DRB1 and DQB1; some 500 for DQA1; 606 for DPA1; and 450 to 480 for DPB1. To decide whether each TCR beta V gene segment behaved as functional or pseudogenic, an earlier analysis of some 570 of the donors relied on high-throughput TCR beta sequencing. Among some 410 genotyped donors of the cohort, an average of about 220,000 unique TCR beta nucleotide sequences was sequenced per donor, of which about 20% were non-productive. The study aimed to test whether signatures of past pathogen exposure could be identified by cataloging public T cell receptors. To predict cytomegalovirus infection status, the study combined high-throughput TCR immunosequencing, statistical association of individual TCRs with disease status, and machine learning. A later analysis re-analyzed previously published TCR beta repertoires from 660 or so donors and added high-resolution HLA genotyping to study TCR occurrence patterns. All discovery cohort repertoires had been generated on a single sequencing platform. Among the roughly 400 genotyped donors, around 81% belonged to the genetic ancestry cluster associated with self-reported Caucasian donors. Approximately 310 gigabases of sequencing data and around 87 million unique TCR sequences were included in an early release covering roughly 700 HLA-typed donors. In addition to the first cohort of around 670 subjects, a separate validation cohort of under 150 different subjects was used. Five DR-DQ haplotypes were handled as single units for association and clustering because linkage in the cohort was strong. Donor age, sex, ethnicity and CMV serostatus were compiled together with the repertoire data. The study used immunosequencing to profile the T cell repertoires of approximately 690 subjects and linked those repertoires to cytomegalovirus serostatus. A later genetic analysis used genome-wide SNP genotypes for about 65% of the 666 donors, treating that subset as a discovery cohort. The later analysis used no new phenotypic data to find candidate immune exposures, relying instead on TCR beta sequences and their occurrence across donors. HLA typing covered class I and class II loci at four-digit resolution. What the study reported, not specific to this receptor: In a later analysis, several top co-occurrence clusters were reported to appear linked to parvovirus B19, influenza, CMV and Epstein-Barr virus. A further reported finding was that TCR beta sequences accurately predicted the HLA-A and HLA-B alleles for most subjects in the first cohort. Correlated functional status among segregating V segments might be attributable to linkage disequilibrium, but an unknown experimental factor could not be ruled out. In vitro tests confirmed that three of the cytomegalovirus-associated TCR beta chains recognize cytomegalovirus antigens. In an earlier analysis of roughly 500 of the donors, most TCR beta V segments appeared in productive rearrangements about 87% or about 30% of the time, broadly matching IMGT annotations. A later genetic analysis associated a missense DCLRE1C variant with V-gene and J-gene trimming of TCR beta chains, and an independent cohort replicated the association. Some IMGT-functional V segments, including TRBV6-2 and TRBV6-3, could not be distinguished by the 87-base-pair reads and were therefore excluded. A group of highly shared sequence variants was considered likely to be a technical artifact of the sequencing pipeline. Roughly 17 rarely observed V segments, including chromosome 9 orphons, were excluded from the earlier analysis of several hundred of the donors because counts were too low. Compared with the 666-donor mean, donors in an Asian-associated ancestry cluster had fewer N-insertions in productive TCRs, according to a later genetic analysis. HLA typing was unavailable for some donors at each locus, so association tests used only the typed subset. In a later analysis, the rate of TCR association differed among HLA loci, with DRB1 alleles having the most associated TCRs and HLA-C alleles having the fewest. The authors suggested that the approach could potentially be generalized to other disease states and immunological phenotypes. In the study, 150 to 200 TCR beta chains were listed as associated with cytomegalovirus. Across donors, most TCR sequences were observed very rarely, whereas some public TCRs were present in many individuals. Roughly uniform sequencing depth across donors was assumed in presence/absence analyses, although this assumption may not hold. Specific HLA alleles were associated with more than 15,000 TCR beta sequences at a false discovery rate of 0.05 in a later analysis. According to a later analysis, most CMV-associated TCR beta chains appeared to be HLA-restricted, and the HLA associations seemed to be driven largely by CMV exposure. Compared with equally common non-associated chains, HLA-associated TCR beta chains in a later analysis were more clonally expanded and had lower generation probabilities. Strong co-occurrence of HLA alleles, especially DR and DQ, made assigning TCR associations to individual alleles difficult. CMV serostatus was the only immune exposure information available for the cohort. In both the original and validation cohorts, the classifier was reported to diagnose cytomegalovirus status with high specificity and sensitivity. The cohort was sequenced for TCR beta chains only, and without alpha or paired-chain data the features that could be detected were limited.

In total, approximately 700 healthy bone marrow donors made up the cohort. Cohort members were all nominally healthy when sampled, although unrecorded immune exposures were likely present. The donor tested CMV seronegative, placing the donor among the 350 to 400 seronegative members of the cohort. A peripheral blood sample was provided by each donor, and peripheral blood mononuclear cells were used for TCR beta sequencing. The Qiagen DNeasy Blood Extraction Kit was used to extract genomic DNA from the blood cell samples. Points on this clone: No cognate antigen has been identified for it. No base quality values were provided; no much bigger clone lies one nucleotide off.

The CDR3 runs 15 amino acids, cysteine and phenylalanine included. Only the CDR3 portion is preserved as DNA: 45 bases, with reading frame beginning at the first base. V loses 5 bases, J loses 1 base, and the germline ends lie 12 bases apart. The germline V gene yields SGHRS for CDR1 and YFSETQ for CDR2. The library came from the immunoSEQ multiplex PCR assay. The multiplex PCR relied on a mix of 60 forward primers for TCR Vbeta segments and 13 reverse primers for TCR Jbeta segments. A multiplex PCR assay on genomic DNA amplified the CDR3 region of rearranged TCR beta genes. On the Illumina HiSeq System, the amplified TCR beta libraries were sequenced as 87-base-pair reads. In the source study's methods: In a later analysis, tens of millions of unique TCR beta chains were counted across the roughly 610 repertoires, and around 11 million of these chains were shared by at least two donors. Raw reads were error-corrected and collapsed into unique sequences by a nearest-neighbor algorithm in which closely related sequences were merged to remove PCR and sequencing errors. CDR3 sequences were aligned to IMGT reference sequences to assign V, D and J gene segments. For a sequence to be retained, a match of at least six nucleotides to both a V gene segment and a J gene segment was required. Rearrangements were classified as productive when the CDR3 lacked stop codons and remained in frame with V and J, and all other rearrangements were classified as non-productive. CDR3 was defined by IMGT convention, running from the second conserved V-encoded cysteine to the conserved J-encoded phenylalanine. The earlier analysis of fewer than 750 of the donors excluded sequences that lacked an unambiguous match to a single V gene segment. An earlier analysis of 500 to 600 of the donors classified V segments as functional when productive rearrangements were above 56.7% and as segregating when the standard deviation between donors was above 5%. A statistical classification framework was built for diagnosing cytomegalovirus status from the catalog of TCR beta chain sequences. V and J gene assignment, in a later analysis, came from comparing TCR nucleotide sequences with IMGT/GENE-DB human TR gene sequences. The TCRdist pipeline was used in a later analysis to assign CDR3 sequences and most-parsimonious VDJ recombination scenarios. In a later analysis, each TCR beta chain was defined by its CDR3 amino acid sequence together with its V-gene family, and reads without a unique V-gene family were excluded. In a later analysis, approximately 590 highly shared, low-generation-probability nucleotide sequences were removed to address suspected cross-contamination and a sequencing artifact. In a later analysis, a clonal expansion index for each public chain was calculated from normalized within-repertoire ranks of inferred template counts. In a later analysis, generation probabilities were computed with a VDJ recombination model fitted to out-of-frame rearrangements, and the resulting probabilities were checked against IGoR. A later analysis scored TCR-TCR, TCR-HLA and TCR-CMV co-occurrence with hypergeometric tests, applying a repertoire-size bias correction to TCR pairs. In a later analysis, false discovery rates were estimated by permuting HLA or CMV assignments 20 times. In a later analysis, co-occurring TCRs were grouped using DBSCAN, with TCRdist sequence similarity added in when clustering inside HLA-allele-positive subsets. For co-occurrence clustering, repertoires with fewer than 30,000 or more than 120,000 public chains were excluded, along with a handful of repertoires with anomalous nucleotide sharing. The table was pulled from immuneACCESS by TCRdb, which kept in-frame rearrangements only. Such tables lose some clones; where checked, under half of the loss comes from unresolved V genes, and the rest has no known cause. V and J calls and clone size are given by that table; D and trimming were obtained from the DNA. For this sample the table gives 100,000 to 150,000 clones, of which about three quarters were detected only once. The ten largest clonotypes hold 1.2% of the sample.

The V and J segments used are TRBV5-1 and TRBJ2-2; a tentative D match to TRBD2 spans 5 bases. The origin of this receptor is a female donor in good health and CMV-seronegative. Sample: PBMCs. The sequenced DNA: TGCGCCAGCAGATACCCCGGGGAGAACACCGGGGAGCTGTTTTTT. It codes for CASRYPGENTGELFF.